Shown below are 21 T cell receptor beta chains from a single sample sequenced in a study of tumor-infiltrating lymphocytes in localized non-small cell lung cancer. Data came from immunoSEQ multiplex PCR; TCRdb stores just in-frame clones and leaves some out. The table shows approximately 10,000 clones, with 60% occurring only once. The sample taken for sequencing was uninvolved lung tissue not adjacent to the tumor. The receptors derive from a human donor with non-small cell lung cancer.

The chain has TRBV6-4 and TRBJ1-1, with D uncertain. The CDR3 consists of 13 residues. The V end lost 4 bases, the J end lost 1 base, and 7 bases lay between the germline ends. Germline V lookup: CDR1 MRHNA, CDR2 SNTAGT. The CDR3 sequence is CASSAQQNTEAFF. CDR3 DNA sequence: TGTGCCAGCAGTGCCCAGCAGAACACTGAAGCTTTCTTT.

V and J are TRBV5-1 and TRBJ1-2, with unresolved D. Germline lookup yields CDR1 SGHRS and CDR2 YFSETQ. Trimming shortened V by 4 bases and J by 1 base, and 8 bases separated the two germline ends. The CDR3 loop spans 13 amino acids. In DNA form, the CDR3 reads TGCGCCAGCAGCGTTGGGGTTAACTATGGCTACACCTTC. Its protein product is CASSVGVNYGYTF.

This clone was recorded a few times. The rearrangement links TRBV5-6 to TRBJ2-7; perhaps TRBD1 as D (5 bases). Between the trimmed V and J ends, which lost 4 bases and 2 bases, there was a span of 19 bases. Germline lookup yields CDR1 SGHDT and CDR2 YYEEEE. This CDR3 spans 16 amino acids. The CDR3, as DNA: TGTGCCAGCAGCCAAGGTCCCAGGGAAGGGGCCTACGAGCAGTACTTC. Encoded protein: CASSQGPREGAYEQYF.

The chain carries TRBV7-6 and TRBJ2-5; 11 bases match TRBD1. The V gene's germline CDR1 is SGHVS and CDR2 FNYEAQ. The CDR3 runs 15 residues. With V trimmed by 0 bases and J by 4 bases, 1 base remained unmatched. CDR3 sequence (DNA): TGTGCCAGCAGCTTAGCCGGGACAGGGGGAGAGACCCAGTACTTC. As protein: CASSLAGTGGETQYF.

This clone was counted once. V and J are TRBV6-5 and TRBJ1-2, with TRBD1 matching 10 bases. The germline V gene encodes CDR1 MNHEY and CDR2 SVGAGI. V was pared by 0 bases and J by 4 bases, with 5 bases of the junction left unmatched. The CDR3 has 16 amino acids. CDR3 nucleotides: TGTGCCAGCAGTTACTCGAGGACAGGGGGTGGCTATGGCTACACCTTC. Amino acids: CASSYSRTGGGYGYTF.

The chain recombines TRBV25-1 with TRBJ2-7, with D hard to call. The length of the CDR3 is 16 residues. CDR1 and CDR2 (germline): MGHDK, SYGVNS. V lost 5 bases, J lost 3 bases, and 20 bases lay in between. The DNA of the CDR3 is TGTGCCAGCAGTCCACCCCGGAGCCAAAACTTCTACGAGCAGTACTTC. Amino acids: CASSPPRSQNFYEQYF.

This chain joins TRBV4-3 and TRBJ1-4; no reliable D call. Between the trimmed V and J ends, which lost 0 bases and 8 bases, there was a span of 13 bases. This CDR3 is built from 15 residues. The germline V gene has CDR1 LGHNA and CDR2 YSLEER. The CDR3 protein is CASSQDQLSREKLFF. CDR3 nucleotides: TGCGCCAGCAGCCAAGATCAGCTTTCGCGGGAAAAACTGTTTTTT.

The rearrangement links TRBV6-5 to TRBJ1-2, with 7 bases fitting TRBD1. CDR3 length: 15 amino acids. After removal of 6 bases from V and 3 bases from J, the junction contained 10 bases not matched to a gene. The germline gives CDR1 MNHEY, CDR2 SVGAGI. In DNA, the CDR3 is TGTGCCAGCAGAATGGCGGCAGGGGGTGACTATGGCTACACCTTC. Translating gives CASRMAAGGDYGYTF.

The chain couples TRBV7-2 to TRBJ2-7; 7 nucleotides match TRBD2. Germline V gene sequence: CDR1 SGHTA, CDR2 FQGNSA. The CDR3 has 15 residues. The trim removed 5 bases at V and 5 bases at J, leaving 12 bases unmatched. The CDR3 loop reads CASSPGGGAPHEQYF. CDR3 DNA sequence: TGTGCCAGCAGCCCTGGGGGAGGGGCACCCCACGAGCAGTACTTC.

V usage is TRBV19 and J usage is TRBJ1-5, with no clear D. The germline V gene has CDR1 LNHDA and CDR2 SQIVND (reference sequence). Trimming pared 7 bases from V and 2 bases from J, leaving 6 bases between. The CDR3 sequence is 12 residues long. The CDR3 DNA sequence: TGTGCCAGTACTTTGGGCAATCAGCCCCAGCATTTT. It translates to CASTLGNQPQHF.

This clone has more than one count but fewer than ten. The rearrangement joins TRBV9 to TRBJ1-1; no definite D call. CDR1 is SGDLS, CDR2 YYNGEE, per germline. V lost 0 bases, J lost 3 bases, and 6 bases lay in between. CDR3 length equals 13 residues. CDR3 DNA: TGTGCCAGCAGCGTAGTAGGCGACACTGAAGCTTTCTTT. It yields the protein CASSVVGDTEAFF.

The V gene is TRBV4-2, the J gene TRBJ2-7; D unclear. The ends were cut back, 0 bases at V and 2 bases at J, with 11 bases in the middle. The germline V gene has CDR1 LGHNA and CDR2 YNFKEQ. CDR3 length: 15 amino acids. The CDR3, as DNA: TGTGCCAGCAGCCAAGATCCAGGTCGGCCCTACGAGCAGTACTTC. This codes for CASSQDPGRPYEQYF.

The rearrangement links TRBV6-6 to TRBJ1-5, with a tentative D call TRBD1 (5 bases). Germline V gene sequence: CDR1 MNHNY, CDR2 SVGAGI (reference sequence). The CDR3 consists of 16 residues. V was shortened by 0 bases and J by 5 bases, with 14 bases between the two germline ends. The CDR3 coding sequence is TGTGCCAGCAGTTACTCGAGCGGAACGGGGCATCAGCCCCAGCATTTT. Translating gives CASSYSSGTGHQPQHF.

This clone was counted a few times. V and J are TRBV2 and TRBJ1-3; D gene ambiguous. Trimming left V 2 bases short and J 8 bases short, with 4 bases between. Germline CDR1 and CDR2: SNHLY and FYNNEI. The CDR3 covers 11 residues. The CDR3 here is CASSELHTIYF. The CDR3 DNA sequence: TGTGCCAGCAGTGAACTGCACACCATATATTTT.

The genes are TRBV7-9 and TRBJ1-6; 11 bases line up with TRBD1. Germline-derived CDR1 and CDR2 are SEHNR and FQNEAQ (reference sequence). The CDR3 runs to 15 residues. The V gene end was trimmed by 2 bases and the J gene end by 9 bases; junction bases not matched to a gene: 3. As DNA, the CDR3 is TGTGCCAGCAGCTTACGGACAGGGGGCTTTTCACCCCTCCACTTT. This sequence encodes CASSLRTGGFSPLHF.

By frequency in the sample, this clone is medium-sized. The V call is TRBV19, the J call TRBJ2-3; D possibly corresponds to TRBD2 (6 bases). From germline, CDR1 is LNHDA and CDR2 SQIVND (reference sequence). This CDR3 has 16 amino acids. The V and J ends lost 3 bases and 0 bases respectively, with 13 bases between them. CDR3 residues: CASSIGAGSSTDTQYF. For the CDR3, the DNA is TGTGCCAGTAGTATTGGGGCGGGGTCGAGCACAGATACGCAGTATTTT.

The rearrangement links TRBV10-3 to TRBJ2-5, with 10 nucleotides matching TRBD2. Trimming removed 9 bases from V and 4 bases from J; junction bases left unmatched: 8. CDR1 and CDR2 (germline): ENHRY, SYGVKD. The CDR3 is 14 amino acids. CDR3 amino acids: CAIRASGGGETQYF. The CDR3 coding sequence is TGTGCCATAAGGGCTAGCGGGGGAGGAGAGACCCAGTACTTC.

This clone was seen a single time. The chain employs TRBV6-5 and TRBJ2-7; D uncertain. This CDR3 is built from 11 residues. The germline V and J ends were trimmed by 4 bases and 3 bases, with 4 bases remaining between them. The V gene's germline CDR1 is MNHEY and CDR2 SVGAGI. The CDR3 coding sequence is TGTGCCAGCAGTTCCTTCTACGAGCAGTACTTC. Translation gives CASSSFYEQYF.

The chain combines TRBV19 with TRBJ1-2; D possibly corresponds to TRBD1 (5 bases). Deletions cut 10 bases from V and 0 bases from J, with 18 bases between. Per the germline V gene, CDR1 is LNHDA and CDR2 is SQIVND (reference sequence). The CDR3 extends over 15 amino acids. CDR3 loop: CATEGSRSANYGYTF. CDR3 coding DNA: TGTGCCACCGAGGGGTCCCGGTCGGCTAACTATGGCTACACCTTC.

This clone was counted between two and nine times. The rearrangement links TRBV6-5 to TRBJ1-3; D possibly corresponds to TRBD1 (6 bases). V was shortened by 4 bases and J by 4 bases, with 17 bases between the two germline ends. The CDR3 runs 16 residues. Germline V gene data show CDR1 as MNHEY and CDR2 as SVGAGI. The CDR3 is CASSSQDRISGNTIYF. The CDR3 DNA follows: TGTGCCAGCAGTTCACAGGACAGAATCAGCGGAAACACCATATATTTT.

This chain uses TRBV4-3 with TRBJ2-3; D not certain. The ends were cut back, 1 base at V and 6 bases at J, with 8 bases in the middle. Germline V gives CDR1 LGHNA, CDR2 YSLEER. This CDR3 comprises 13 residues. The chain's CDR3 is CASSQAVDDTQYF. In nucleotides, the CDR3 is TGCGCCAGCAGCCAAGCGGTTGACGATACGCAGTATTTT.